This passage covers 30 T cell receptor beta chains from one sample sequenced in a study of cytomegalovirus exposure and HLA in healthy donors. PCR used 60 Vbeta primers and 13 Jbeta primers. Using immunoSEQ multiplex PCR, the repertoire was profiled, and TCRdb retains in-frame clones only, with some absent. The profile shows 160,000 or so clones, 83% of them singletons. What was sequenced was PBMCs. Source of these receptors: a man aged 45-60 years in good health and CMV-seropositive.

J is TRBJ2-7 and V is TRBV4-3, with a weak D call TRBD1 (5 bases). The CDR3 has 14 residues. Trimming removed 0 bases at V and 2 bases at J, with 8 bases between. Germline V gene sequence: CDR1 LGHNA, CDR2 YSLEER. The CDR3 sequence: CASSQDRAPYEQYF. DNA of the CDR3: TGCGCCAGCAGCCAAGACAGGGCCCCCTACGAGCAGTACTTC.

This chain joins TRBV7-2 and TRBJ2-5; 10 nucleotides match TRBD2. CDR1 is SGHTA and CDR2 is FQGNSA in the germline V gene. The CDR3 totals 17 residues. The J segment lost 0 bases and the V segment lost 2 bases, leaving 6 bases of the junction unmatched. This chain's CDR3 is CASSLRPAGGNQETQYF. The CDR3 DNA reads as TGTGCCAGCAGCTTAAGGCCAGCGGGGGGGAACCAAGAGACCCAGTACTTC. Drawing the rest from reference TRBV7-2 and TRBJ2-5, the complete variable domain is GAGVSQSPSNKVTEKGKDVELRCDPISGHTALYWYRQSLGQGLEFLIYFQGNSAPDKSGLPSDRFSAERTGGSVSTLTIQRTQQEDSAVYLCASSLRPAGGNQETQYFGPGTRLLVL.

This clone was seen only once. V and J are TRBV9 and TRBJ2-5, with a possible D match to TRBD1 (5 bases). The V and J ends lost 1 base and 11 bases respectively, with 18 bases between them. The CDR3 runs to 14 residues. Looked up from germline, CDR1 is SGDLS and CDR2 is YYNGEE. This chain's CDR3 is CASSVSLGQDEQYF. The CDR3 coding sequence is TGTGCCAGCAGCGTATCCCTGGGGCAGGATGAGCAGTACTTC.

Worth noting for this clone: Germline and junction disagree at one end, which may indicate a read error. The chain has TRBV7-9 and TRBJ1-1; the match to TRBD1 covers 9 bases. Germline loops: CDR1 SEHNR, CDR2 FQNEAQ (reference sequence). The CDR3 is made up of 13 amino acids. The CDR3 sequence: CSSSWDRESEAFF. CDR3 in DNA: TGTTCCAGCAGCTGGGACAGGGAGAGTGAAGCTTTCTTT. Together with reference TRBV7-9 and TRBJ1-1, the CDR3 gives the full variable domain: DTGVSQNPRHKITKRGQNVTFRCDPISEHNRLYWYRQTLGQGPEFLTYFQNEAQLEKSRLLSDRFSAERPKGSFSTLEIQRTEQGDSAMYLCSSSWDRESEAFFGQGTRLTVV.

This clone was found a few times. CDR3 amino acids: CASSVASGGRGYTF. The CDR3 DNA sequence: TGTGCCAGCAGCGTAGCTTCAGGAGGTCGTGGCTACACCTTC. The J gene is TRBJ1-2, the V gene TRBV9; the D is unclear. The CDR3 has 14 residues. Germline CDR1 reads SGDLS; CDR2 reads YYNGEE. Trimming left V 0 bases short and J 7 bases short, with 13 bases between.

This clone was counted only a few times. The rearrangement joins TRBV7-3 to TRBJ1-5; D not certain. The CDR3 consists of 15 residues. CDR1 SGHTA and CDR2 FQGTGA come from the germline V gene. The germline V and J ends were trimmed by 5 bases and 0 bases, with 11 bases remaining between them. CDR3 DNA sequence: TGTGCCAGCAGCCCGGGTTCTTATAGCAATCAGCCCCAGCATTTT. It translates to CASSPGSYSNQPQHF.

The gene calls are TRBV5-1 and TRBJ2-5, with a possible D match to TRBD1 (7 bases). The assigned J gene may be wrong: the sequence end matches TRBJ2-7 better. CDR3 length: 17 residues. Germline V lookup: CDR1 SGHRS, CDR2 YFSETQ. CDR3 coding DNA: TGCGCCAGCAGCACGTGGACAGGAGGGGTCCTAAACTACGAGCAGTACTTC. As protein: CASSTWTGGVLNYEQYF.

This chain joins TRBV7-3 and TRBJ2-7; 11 bases fit TRBD2. The CDR3 runs to 14 residues. J gave up 6 bases and V 5 bases, and 6 bases lay outside the gene matches. Germline V lookup: CDR1 SGHTA, CDR2 FQGTGA. CDR3 DNA: TGTGCCAGCAGCCCACTAGCGGGAGTGCGCGAGCAGTACTTC. This codes for CASSPLAGVREQYF. Full variable domain (missing parts from reference TRBV7-3 and TRBJ2-7): GAGVSQTPSNKVTEKGKYVELRCDPISGHTALYWYRQSLGQGPEFLIYFQGTGAADDSGLPNDRFFAVRPEGSVSTLKIQRTERGDSAVYLCASSPLAGVREQYFGPGTRLTVT.

This clone was counted once. V and J are TRBV2 and TRBJ2-5; no clear D gene. The DNA end is a closer match to TRBJ2-7, so the J assignment may be wrong. CDR3 length: 10 residues. Germline-derived CDR1 and CDR2 are SNHLY and FYNNEI. The CDR3 DNA sequence: TGTGCCAGCAGGGTTTACGAGCAGTACTTC. This gives the protein CASRVYEQYF.

This sequence joins TRBV7-2 and TRBJ2-1; 11 nucleotides align to TRBD1. Germline values: CDR1 SGHTA, CDR2 FQGNSA. J lost 9 bases, V lost 1 base, and 5 bases had no gene match. The CDR3 totals 15 residues. The CDR3 coding sequence is TGTGCCAGCAGCTTAGTAGGGACAGGGGGAGGTGAGCAGTTCTTC. Translation: CASSLVGTGGGEQFF. The whole variable domain, filled in from reference TRBV7-2 and TRBJ2-1, reads GAGVSQSPSNKVTEKGKDVELRCDPISGHTALYWYRQSLGQGLEFLIYFQGNSAPDKSGLPSDRFSAERTGGSVSTLTIQRTQQEDSAVYLCASSLVGTGGGEQFFGPGTRLTVL.

This chain links TRBV27 with TRBJ2-1; D is undetermined. The CDR3 has 13 amino acids. V was shortened by 2 bases and J by 6 bases, with 8 bases between the two germline ends. Per germline, CDR1 MNHEY and CDR2 SMNVEV (reference sequence). The CDR3 loop is CASSLIFGNEQFF. CDR3 DNA: TGTGCCAGCAGTTTAATCTTCGGCAATGAGCAGTTCTTC.

This clone came up a few times. The V gene is TRBV30, the J gene TRBJ2-2, with TRBD2 identical over 15 bases. V gave up 4 bases and J gave up 7 bases; unmatched junction bases: 7. The CDR3 extends over 16 amino acids. Germline values: CDR1 GTSNPN, CDR2 SVGIG (reference sequence). CDR3 bases: TGTGCCTGGAAAGGACTAGCGGGAGGGCCGAACGGGGAGCTGTTTTTT. Encoded protein: CAWKGLAGGPNGELFF. The full variable domain, rest sourced from reference TRBV30 and TRBJ2-2, is SQTIHQWPATLVQPVGSPLSLECTVEGTSNPNLYWYRQAAGRGLQLLFYSVGIGQISSEVPQNLSASRPQDRQFILSSKKLLLSDSGFYLCAWKGLAGGPNGELFFGEGSRLTVL.

The chain carries TRBV6-6 and TRBJ2-1; TRBD2 might be the D (6 bases). V gave up 2 bases and J gave up 4 bases, with 15 bases separating them. This CDR3 contains 16 residues. From germline, CDR1 is MNHNY and CDR2 SVGAGI (reference sequence). CDR3 DNA sequence: TGTGCCAGCAGTTACCGGCGGGATTCCATTTACAATGAGCAGTTCTTC. Protein product: CASSYRRDSIYNEQFF.

This clone came up once. V and J are TRBV7-2 and TRBJ1-1; D gene unclear. With 2 bases removed from V and 1 base from J, the gap between germline ends came to 14 bases. The germline CDR1 and CDR2 sequences are SGHTA and FQGNSA. The CDR3 covers 16 residues. Here the CDR3 reads CASSLKSGSANTEAFF. The CDR3 DNA reads TGTGCCAGCAGCTTAAAGAGCGGCAGTGCGAACACTGAAGCTTTCTTT.

The chain recombines TRBV19 with TRBJ2-3; D might be TRBD1 (6 bases). The germline V and J ends were trimmed by 3 bases and 4 bases, with 14 bases remaining between them. Germline CDR1 LNHDA, CDR2 SQIVND (reference sequence). The CDR3 consists of 15 residues. DNA for the CDR3: TGTGCCAGTAGTATCTTACAGGGCGCTTCAGATACGCAGTATTTT. It encodes CASSILQGASDTQYF. Looking up the rest from reference TRBV19 and TRBJ2-3 gives the full variable domain: DGGITQSPKYLFRKEGQNVTLSCEQNLNHDAMYWYRQDPGQGLRLIYYSQIVNDFQKGDIAEGYSVSREKKESFPLTVTSAQKNPTAFYLCASSILQGASDTQYFGPGTRLTVL.

The V call is TRBV2, the J call TRBJ2-7; 12 bases fit TRBD2. From germline, CDR1 is SNHLY and CDR2 FYNNEI. The V segment lost 7 bases and the J segment 4 bases; nucleotides outside the gene matches: 2. The CDR3 has 13 residues. CDR3 residues: CASTLAGGYEQYF. The DNA for the CDR3 is TGTGCCAGCACCCTAGCGGGAGGGTACGAGCAGTACTTC.

The chain combines TRBV9 with TRBJ2-7, with D possibly being TRBD2 (6 bases). The CDR3 loop spans 12 amino acids. V was clipped by 4 bases and J by 4 bases, with 9 bases between them. Germline lookup yields CDR1 SGDLS and CDR2 YYNGEE. The CDR3 reads CASSPGTYEQYF. Written as DNA, the CDR3 is TGTGCCAGCAGCCCCGGGACTTACGAGCAGTACTTC.

The chain recombines TRBV4-1 with TRBJ1-5; the match to TRBD1 covers 11 bases. Trimming cost V 0 bases and J 6 bases; bases outside gene matches: 7. CDR1 MGHRA and CDR2 YSYEKL come from the germline V gene. The CDR3 is 17 residues long. CDR3: CASSQDEDRGLGQPQHF. CDR3 DNA: TGCGCCAGCAGCCAAGATGAGGACAGGGGGCTTGGTCAGCCCCAGCATTTT.

The count of this clone is one. The rearrangement links TRBV9 to TRBJ2-6, with 7 bases that match TRBD1. Per germline, CDR1 SGDLS and CDR2 YYNGEE. V lost 3 bases and J lost 0; bases outside the gene matches: 9. This CDR3 region has 18 residues. The CDR3 nucleotides read TGTGCCAGCAGCGCCACTACAGGGGTTAGCTCTGGGGCCAACGTCCTGACTTTC. As protein: CASSATTGVSSGANVLTF.

J is TRBJ1-1 and V is TRBV7-9; possibly TRBD1 for D (5 bases). V was cut by 8 bases and J by 0 bases, with 13 bases left in between. There are 14 residues in the CDR3. Germline values: CDR1 SEHNR, CDR2 FQNEAQ (reference sequence). CDR3 bases: TGTGCCAGCGCCCCACAGGCCTTGAACACTGAAGCTTTCTTT. Protein product: CASAPQALNTEAFF.

This sequence joins TRBV6-6 and TRBJ2-5; TRBD2 might be the D (5 bases). Trimming shortened V by 7 bases and J by 1 base, and 10 bases separated the two germline ends. The CDR3 has 13 residues. Germline CDR1 is MNHNY and CDR2 is SVGAGI (reference sequence). The CDR3, as DNA: TGTGCCAGCAAAAAGAGCGGCCAAGAGACCCAGTACTTC. Its translation: CASKKSGQETQYF.

The V gene is TRBV28, the J gene TRBJ2-5, with TRBD1 identical over 7 bases. Losses at the gene ends were 6 bases for V and 2 bases for J; bases not matched to a gene: 12. The length of the CDR3 is 16 residues. Per the germline V gene, CDR1 is MDHEN and CDR2 is SYDVKM. The CDR3 here is CASSKIHRDSQETQYF. The DNA for the CDR3 is TGTGCCAGCAGCAAAATCCACCGGGACAGTCAAGAGACCCAGTACTTC.

This rearrangement joins TRBV5-1 to TRBJ1-1, with 9 bases that match TRBD1. V lost 3 bases to trimming and J lost 10 bases; unmatched junction nucleotides: 10. The germline V gene encodes CDR1 SGHRS and CDR2 YFSETQ. This CDR3 comprises 14 residues. CDR3 DNA: TGCGCCAGCAGCTCCCAGACAGGGGGGGCTGCAGCTTTCTTT. Protein: CASSSQTGGAAAFF.

The J gene is TRBJ2-7, the V gene TRBV19; D might be TRBD2 (6 bases). The germline CDR1 and CDR2 sequences are LNHDA and SQIVND (reference sequence). This CDR3 is 15 amino acids long. V was shortened by 4 bases and J by 3 bases, with 16 bases between the two germline ends. The CDR3 DNA is TGTGCCAGTAGTAGTATCGAGGGACTCAACTACGAGCAGTACTTC. Amino acids: CASSSIEGLNYEQYF.

The chain recombines TRBV2 with TRBJ2-7, with TRBD1 matching 7 bases. The CDR3 consists of 12 residues. CDR1 is SNHLY, CDR2 FYNNEI, per germline. The V gene end was trimmed by 2 bases and the J gene end by 7 bases; junction bases not matched to a gene: 2. In DNA, the CDR3 is TGTGCCAGCAGTGAAAGGGGGCGGGAGCAGTACTTC. As protein: CASSERGREQYF. The full variable domain, rest sourced from reference TRBV2 and TRBJ2-7, is EPEVTQTPSHQVTQMGQEVILRCVPISNHLYFYWYRQILGQKVEFLVSFYNNEISEKSEIFDDQFSVERPDGSNFTLKIRSTKLEDSAMYFCASSERGREQYFGPGTRLTVT.

This chain uses TRBV4-3 with TRBJ2-5; 7 bases match TRBD2. CDR1 is LGHNA and CDR2 is YSLEER in the germline V gene. The CDR3 runs to 13 residues. V was clipped by 1 base and J by 4 bases; unmatched bases: 0. The CDR3 sequence: CASSQGGGETQYF. CDR3 DNA sequence: TGCGCCAGCAGCCAAGGCGGGGGAGAGACCCAGTACTTC.

This chain joins TRBV7-9 and TRBJ1-5, with TRBD1 identical over 7 bases. Per germline, CDR1 SEHNR and CDR2 FQNEAQ (reference sequence). The length of the CDR3 is 14 residues. V lost 5 bases and J lost 2; bases outside the gene matches: 3. The CDR3 DNA sequence: TGTGCCAGCAGCGCCGGACAGGGCAATCAGCCCCAGCATTTT. Its protein is CASSAGQGNQPQHF.

In this sample, this clone turned up once. CDR3 sequence: CASSRTTGYVRPQHF. Here the CDR3 DNA reads TGTGCCAGCAGTCGAACGACAGGGTACGTCCGGCCCCAGCATTTT. V usage is TRBV28 and J usage is TRBJ1-5, with TRBD1 matching over 7 bases. The germline V gene has CDR1 MDHEN and CDR2 SYDVKM. This CDR3 has 15 amino acids. The V and J ends lost 5 bases and 9 bases, in that order; junction bases with no gene match: 13.

The genes are TRBV19 and TRBJ1-1; no clear D. The germline gives CDR1 LNHDA, CDR2 SQIVND (reference sequence). The ends were cut back, 2 bases at V and 1 base at J, with 11 bases in the middle. The CDR3 sequence is 15 residues long. The CDR3, as DNA: TGTGCCAGTAGTATAAACTGGGCCCCGAACACTGAAGCTTTCTTT. It codes for CASSINWAPNTEAFF.

This clone occurred a few times. V gene TRBV7-9 combines with J gene TRBJ1-1; D is uncertain. CDR3 length: 14 residues. Germline assignment: CDR1 SEHNR and CDR2 FQNEAQ (reference sequence). V was shortened by 3 bases and J by 0 bases, with 8 bases between the two germline ends. The CDR3 DNA sequence: TGTGCCAGCAGCTTTGGGCTCATGAACACTGAAGCTTTCTTT. It yields the protein CASSFGLMNTEAFF.